This TCR beta chain was observed in a study of control samples from healthy donors and cancer patients. This clone was seen only once. Assay: immunoSEQ multiplex PCR; the TCRdb copy retains only in-frame clones and omits some. The table has 250,000 to 300,000 clones, roughly 80% seen once. V lost 4 bases and J lost 7; bases outside the gene matches: 7. The CDR3 covers 13 residues. The sequence derives from a woman aged 55-70 years with lung cancer. The chain carries TRBV12-3 or TRBV12-4 and TRBJ2-7; TRBD2 matches 7 bases. The sample taken for sequencing was PBMCs. In nucleotides, the CDR3 is TGTGCCAGCAGTTCTTTACTAGCGAGGGAGCAGTACTTC. It codes for CASSSLLAREQYF.